Below, one T cell receptor (beta chain) is given with its context. The source of the sample is a study of blood T cell repertoires in COVID-19. The length of the CDR3 is 14 residues. V gave up 1 base and J gave up 4 bases, with 10 bases separating them. Germline assignment: CDR1 MNHNS and CDR2 SASEGT. Clones were sequenced by immunoSEQ multiplex PCR, and TCRdb holds only the in-frame ones, with some missing. The table lists roughly 200,000 clones, approximately 88% of them singletons. The source of this sequence is a man in his forties with acute or convalescent COVID-19. The material sequenced was peripheral blood. The chain joins TRBV6-1 to TRBJ1-1; D ambiguous. CDR3: CASSEEEASTEAFF. The CDR3 nucleotides read TGTGCCAGCAGTGAAGAGGAGGCGAGCACTGAAGCTTTCTTT.